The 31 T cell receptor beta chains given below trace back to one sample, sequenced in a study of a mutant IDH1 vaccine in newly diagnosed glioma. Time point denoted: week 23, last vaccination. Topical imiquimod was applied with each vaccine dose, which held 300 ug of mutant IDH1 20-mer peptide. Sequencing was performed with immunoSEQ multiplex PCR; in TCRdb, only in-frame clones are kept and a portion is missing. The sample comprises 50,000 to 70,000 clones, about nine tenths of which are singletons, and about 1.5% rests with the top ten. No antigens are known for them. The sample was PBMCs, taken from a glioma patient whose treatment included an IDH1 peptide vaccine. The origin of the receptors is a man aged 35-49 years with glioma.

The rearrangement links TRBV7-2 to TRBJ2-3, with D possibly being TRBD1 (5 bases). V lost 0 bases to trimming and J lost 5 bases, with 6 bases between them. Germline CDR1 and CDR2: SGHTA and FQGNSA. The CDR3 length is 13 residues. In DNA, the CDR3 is TGTGCCAGCAGCTTAGCGGGGCAAGATACGCAGTATTTT. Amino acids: CASSLAGQDTQYF.

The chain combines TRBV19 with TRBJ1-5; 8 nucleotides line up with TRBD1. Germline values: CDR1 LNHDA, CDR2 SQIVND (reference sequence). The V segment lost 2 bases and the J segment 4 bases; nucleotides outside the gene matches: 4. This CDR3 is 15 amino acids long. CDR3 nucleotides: TGTGCCAGTAGTATATTAGGACAGGGTAATCAGCCCCAGCATTTT. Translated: CASSILGQGNQPQHF.

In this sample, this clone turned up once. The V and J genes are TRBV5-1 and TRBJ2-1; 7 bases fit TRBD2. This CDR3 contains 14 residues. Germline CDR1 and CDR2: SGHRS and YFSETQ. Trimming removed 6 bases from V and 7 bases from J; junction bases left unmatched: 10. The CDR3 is CASMIEAGANEQFF. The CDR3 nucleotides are TGCGCCAGCATGATTGAGGCGGGAGCTAATGAGCAGTTCTTC.

The CDR3 sequence: CASATASPKEQYF. The CDR3 nucleotides read TGTGCTAGTGCCACAGCGAGTCCTAAGGAGCAGTACTTC. The chain couples TRBV12-5 to TRBJ2-7; D gene uncertain. V was cut by 7 bases and J by 7 bases, with 17 bases left in between. Germline loops: CDR1 LGHNT, CDR2 FRNRAP. CDR3 length: 13 amino acids. Based on the CDR3 plus reference TRBV12-5 and TRBJ2-7, the full variable domain is DARVTQTPRHKVTEMGQEVTMRCQPILGHNTVFWYRQTMMQGLELLAYFRNRAPLDDSGMPKDRFSAEMPDATLATLKIQPSEPRDSAVYFCASATASPKEQYFGPGTRLTVT.

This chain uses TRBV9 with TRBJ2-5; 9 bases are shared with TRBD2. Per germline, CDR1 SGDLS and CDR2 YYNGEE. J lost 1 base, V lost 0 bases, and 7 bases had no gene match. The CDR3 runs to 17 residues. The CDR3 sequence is CASSVGASGTIQETQYF. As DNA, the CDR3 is TGTGCCAGCAGCGTAGGAGCTAGCGGGACCATCCAAGAGACCCAGTACTTC. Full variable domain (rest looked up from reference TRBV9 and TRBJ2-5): DSGVTQTPKHLITATGQRVTLRCSPRSGDLSVYWYQQSLDQGLQFLIQYYNGEERAKGNILERFSAQQFPDLHSELNLSSLELGDSALYFCASSVGASGTIQETQYFGPGTRLLVL.

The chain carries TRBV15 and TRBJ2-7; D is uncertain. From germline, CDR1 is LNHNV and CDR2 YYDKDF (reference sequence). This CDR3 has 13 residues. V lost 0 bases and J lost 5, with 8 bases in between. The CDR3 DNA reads TGTGCCACCAGCAGAGAACGGATCCACGAGCAGTACTTC. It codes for CATSRERIHEQYF.

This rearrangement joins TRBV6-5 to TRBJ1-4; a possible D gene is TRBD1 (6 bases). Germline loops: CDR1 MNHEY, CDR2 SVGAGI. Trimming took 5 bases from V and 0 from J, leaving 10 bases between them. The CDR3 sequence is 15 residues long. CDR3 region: CASSQDSATNEKLFF. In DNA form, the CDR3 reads TGTGCCAGCAGTCAGGACAGTGCAACTAATGAAAAACTGTTTTTT.

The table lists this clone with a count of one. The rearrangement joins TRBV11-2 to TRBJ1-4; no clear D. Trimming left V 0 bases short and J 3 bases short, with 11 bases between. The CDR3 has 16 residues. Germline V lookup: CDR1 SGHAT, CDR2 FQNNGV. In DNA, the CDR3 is TGTGCCAGCAGCTTAGAGATTGTGGCATCTAATGAAAAACTGTTTTTT. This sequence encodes CASSLEIVASNEKLFF. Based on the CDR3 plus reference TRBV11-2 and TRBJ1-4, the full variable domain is EAGVAQSPRYKIIEKRQSVAFWCNPISGHATLYWYQQILGQGPKLLIQFQNNGVVDDSQLPKDRFSAERLKGVDSTLKIQPAKLEDSAVYLCASSLEIVASNEKLFFGSGTQLSVL.

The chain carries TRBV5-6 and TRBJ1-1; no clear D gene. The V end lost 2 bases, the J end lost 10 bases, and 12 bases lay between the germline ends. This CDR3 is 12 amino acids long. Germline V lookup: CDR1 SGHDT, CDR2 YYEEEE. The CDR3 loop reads CASSFRQLLAFF. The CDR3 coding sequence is TGTGCCAGCAGCTTCAGGCAACTCCTAGCTTTCTTT.

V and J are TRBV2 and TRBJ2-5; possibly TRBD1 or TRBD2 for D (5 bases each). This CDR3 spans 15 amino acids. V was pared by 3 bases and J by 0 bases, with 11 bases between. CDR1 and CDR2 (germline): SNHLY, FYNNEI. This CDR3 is CASSDRQRYQETQYF. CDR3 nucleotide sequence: TGTGCCAGCAGTGACCGACAGCGGTACCAAGAGACCCAGTACTTC.

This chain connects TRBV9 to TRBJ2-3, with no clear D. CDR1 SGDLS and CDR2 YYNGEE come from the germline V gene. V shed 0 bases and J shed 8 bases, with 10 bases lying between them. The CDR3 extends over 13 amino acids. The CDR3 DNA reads TGTGCCAGCAGCGTAGACGGGCTCGGTACGCAGTATTTT. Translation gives CASSVDGLGTQYF.

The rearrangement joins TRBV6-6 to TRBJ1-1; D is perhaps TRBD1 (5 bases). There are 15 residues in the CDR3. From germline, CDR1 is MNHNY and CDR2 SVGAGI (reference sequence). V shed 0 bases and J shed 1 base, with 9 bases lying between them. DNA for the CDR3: TGTGCCAGCAGTTACTCAGGGCAGGGGAACACTGAAGCTTTCTTT. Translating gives CASSYSGQGNTEAFF.

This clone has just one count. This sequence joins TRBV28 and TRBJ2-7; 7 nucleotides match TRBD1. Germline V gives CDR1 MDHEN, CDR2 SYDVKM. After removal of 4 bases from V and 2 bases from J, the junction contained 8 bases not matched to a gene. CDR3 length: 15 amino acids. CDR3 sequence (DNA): TGTGCCAGCAGTTATACAGGGGCCAACACCTACGAGCAGTACTTC. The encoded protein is CASSYTGANTYEQYF.

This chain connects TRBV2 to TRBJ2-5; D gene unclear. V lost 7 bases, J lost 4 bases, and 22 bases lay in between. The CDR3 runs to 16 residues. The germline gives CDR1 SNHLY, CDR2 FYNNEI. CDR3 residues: CASIRPQSGVLETQYF. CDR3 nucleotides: TGTGCCAGCATTAGGCCCCAAAGTGGCGTTCTAGAGACCCAGTACTTC. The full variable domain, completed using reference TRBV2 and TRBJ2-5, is EPEVTQTPSHQVTQMGQEVILRCVPISNHLYFYWYRQILGQKVEFLVSFYNNEISEKSEIFDDQFSVERPDGSNFTLKIRSTKLEDSAMYFCASIRPQSGVLETQYFGPGTRLLVL.

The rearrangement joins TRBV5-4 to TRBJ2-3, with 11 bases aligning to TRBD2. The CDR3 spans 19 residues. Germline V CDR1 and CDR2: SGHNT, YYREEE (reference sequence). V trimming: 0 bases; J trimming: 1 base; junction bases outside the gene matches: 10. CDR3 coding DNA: TGTGCCAGCAGCTTGGCCAAATCACTAGCGGGAGAAGGCACAGATACGCAGTATTTT. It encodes CASSLAKSLAGEGTDTQYF.

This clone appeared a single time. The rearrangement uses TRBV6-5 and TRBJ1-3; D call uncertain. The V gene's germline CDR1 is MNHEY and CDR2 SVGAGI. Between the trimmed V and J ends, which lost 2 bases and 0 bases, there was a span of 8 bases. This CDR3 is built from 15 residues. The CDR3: CASSYKPRSGNTIYF. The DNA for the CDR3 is TGTGCCAGCAGTTACAAGCCTCGCTCTGGAAACACCATATATTTT.

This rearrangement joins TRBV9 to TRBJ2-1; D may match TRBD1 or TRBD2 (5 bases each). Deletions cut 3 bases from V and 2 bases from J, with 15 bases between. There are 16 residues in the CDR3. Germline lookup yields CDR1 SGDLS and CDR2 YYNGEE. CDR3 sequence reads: CASSAGRGRTYNEQFF. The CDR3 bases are TGTGCCAGCAGCGCCGGCCGGGGCAGGACCTACAATGAGCAGTTCTTC.

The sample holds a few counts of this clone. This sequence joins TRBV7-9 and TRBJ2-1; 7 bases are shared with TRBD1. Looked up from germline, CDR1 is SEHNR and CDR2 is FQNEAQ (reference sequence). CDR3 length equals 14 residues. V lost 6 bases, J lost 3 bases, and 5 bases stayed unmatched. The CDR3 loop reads CASRARGSYNEQFF. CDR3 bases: TGTGCCAGCAGAGCCAGGGGGAGCTACAATGAGCAGTTCTTC.

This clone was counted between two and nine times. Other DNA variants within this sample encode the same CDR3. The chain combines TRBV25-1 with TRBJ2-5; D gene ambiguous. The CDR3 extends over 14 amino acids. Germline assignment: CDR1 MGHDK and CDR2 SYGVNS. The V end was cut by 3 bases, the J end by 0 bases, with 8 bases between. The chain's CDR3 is CASSDRGHQETQYF. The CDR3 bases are TGTGCCAGCAGTGATCGAGGCCACCAAGAGACCCAGTACTTC. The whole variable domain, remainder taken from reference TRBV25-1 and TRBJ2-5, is EADIYQTPRYLVIGTGKKITLECSQTMGHDKMYWYQQDPGMELHLIHYSYGVNSTEKGDLSSESTVSRIRTEHFPLTLESARPSHTSQYLCASSDRGHQETQYFGPGTRLLVL.

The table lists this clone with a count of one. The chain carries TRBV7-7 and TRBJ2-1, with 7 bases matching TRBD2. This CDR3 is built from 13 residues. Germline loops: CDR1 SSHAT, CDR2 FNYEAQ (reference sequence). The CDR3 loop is CASKRDGVNEQFF. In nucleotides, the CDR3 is TGTGCTTCCAAGCGGGACGGGGTCAATGAGCAGTTCTTC.

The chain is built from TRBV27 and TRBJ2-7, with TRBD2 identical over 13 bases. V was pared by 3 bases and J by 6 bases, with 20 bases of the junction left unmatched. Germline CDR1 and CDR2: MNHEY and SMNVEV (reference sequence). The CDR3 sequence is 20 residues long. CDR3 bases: TGTGCCAGCAGTTTTTTGGTCGGACTAGCGGGAGCGGGTGGCCCAGGCGAGCAGTACTTC. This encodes CASSFLVGLAGAGGPGEQYF.

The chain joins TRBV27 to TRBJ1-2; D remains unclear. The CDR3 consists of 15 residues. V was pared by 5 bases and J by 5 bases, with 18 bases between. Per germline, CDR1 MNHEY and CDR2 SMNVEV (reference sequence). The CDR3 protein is CASSLLGQPSYGYTF. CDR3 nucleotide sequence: TGTGCCAGCAGTCTACTCGGGCAGCCATCATATGGCTACACCTTC.

The CDR3 here is CASSGQGLAVNTGELFF. The CDR3 nucleotides read TGCGCCAGCAGTGGACAAGGACTAGCGGTAAACACCGGGGAGCTGTTTTTT. The chain couples TRBV10-2 to TRBJ2-2; 10 nucleotides line up with TRBD2. The V segment lost 4 bases and the J segment 2 bases; nucleotides outside the gene matches: 7. The CDR3 contains 17 residues. Looked up from germline, CDR1 is WSHSY and CDR2 is SAAADI.

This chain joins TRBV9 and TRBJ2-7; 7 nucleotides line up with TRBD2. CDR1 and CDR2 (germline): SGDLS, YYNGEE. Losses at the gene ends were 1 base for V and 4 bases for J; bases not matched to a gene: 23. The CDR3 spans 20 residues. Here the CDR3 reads CASSVPIGGSVGSTKYEQYF. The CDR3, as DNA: TGTGCCAGCAGCGTACCCATCGGGGGGAGCGTCGGTTCTACCAAATACGAGCAGTACTTC.

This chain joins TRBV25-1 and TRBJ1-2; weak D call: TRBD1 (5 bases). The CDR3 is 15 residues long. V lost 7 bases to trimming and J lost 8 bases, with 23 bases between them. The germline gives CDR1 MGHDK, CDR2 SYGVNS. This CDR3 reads CASTPWGRLPGGYTF. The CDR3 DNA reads TGTGCCAGCACCCCCTGGGGGAGGCTCCCGGGGGGCTACACCTTC.

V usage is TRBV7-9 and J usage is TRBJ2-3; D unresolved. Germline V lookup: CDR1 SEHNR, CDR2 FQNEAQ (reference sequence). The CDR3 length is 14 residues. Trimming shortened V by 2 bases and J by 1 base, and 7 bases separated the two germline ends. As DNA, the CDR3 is TGTGCCAGCAGCTTAAGGGCGGGCACAGATACGCAGTATTTT. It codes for CASSLRAGTDTQYF.

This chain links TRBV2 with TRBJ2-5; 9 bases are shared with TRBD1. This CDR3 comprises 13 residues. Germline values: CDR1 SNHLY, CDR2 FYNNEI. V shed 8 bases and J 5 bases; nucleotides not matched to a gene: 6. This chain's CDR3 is CASLDRGSETQYF. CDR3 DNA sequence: TGTGCCAGCTTGGACAGGGGATCGGAGACCCAGTACTTC.

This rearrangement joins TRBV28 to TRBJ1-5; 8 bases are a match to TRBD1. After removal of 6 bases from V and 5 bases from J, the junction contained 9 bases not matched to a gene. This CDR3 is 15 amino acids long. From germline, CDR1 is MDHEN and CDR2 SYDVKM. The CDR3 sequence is CASRPGGRVDQPQHF. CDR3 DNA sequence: TGTGCCAGCAGACCAGGGGGCAGGGTGGATCAGCCCCAGCATTTT.

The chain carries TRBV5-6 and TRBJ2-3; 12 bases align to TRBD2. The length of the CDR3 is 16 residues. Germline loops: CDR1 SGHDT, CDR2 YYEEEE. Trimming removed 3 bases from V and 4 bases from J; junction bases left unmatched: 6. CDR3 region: CASSSTRLAGADTQYF. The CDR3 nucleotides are TGTGCCAGCAGCTCGACACGACTAGCGGGAGCAGATACGCAGTATTTT.

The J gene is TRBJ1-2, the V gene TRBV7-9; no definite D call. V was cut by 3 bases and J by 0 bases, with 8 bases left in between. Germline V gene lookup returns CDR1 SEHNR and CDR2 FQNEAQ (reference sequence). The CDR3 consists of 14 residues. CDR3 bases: TGTGCCAGCAGCTTGAGGGCAACTAACTATGGCTACACCTTC. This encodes CASSLRATNYGYTF.

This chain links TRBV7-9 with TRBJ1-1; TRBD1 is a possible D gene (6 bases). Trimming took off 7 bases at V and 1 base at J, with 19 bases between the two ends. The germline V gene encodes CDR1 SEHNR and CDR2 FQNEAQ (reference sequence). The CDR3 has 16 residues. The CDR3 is CASTSRGGTPNTEAFF. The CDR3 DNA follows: TGTGCCAGCACCTCCCGGGGCGGGACACCGAACACTGAAGCTTTCTTT.